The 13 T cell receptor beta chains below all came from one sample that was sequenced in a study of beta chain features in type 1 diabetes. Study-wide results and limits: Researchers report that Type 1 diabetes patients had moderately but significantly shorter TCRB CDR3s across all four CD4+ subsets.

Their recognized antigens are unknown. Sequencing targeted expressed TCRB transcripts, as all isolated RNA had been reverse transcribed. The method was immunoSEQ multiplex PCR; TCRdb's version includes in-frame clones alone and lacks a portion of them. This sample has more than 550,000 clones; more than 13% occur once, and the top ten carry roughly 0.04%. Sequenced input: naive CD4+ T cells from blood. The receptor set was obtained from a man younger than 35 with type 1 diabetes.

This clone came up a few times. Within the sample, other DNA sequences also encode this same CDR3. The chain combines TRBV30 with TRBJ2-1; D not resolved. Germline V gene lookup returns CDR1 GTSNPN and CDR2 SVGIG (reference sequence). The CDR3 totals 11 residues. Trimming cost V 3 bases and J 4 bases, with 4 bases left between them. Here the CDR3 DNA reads TGTGCCTGGAGCGGTTACAATGAGCAGTTCTTC. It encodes CAWSGYNEQFF. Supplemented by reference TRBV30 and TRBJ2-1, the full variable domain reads SQTIHQWPATLVQPVGSPLSLECTVEGTSNPNLYWYRQAAGRGLQLLFYSVGIGQISSEVPQNLSASRPQDRQFILSSKKLLLSDSGFYLCAWSGYNEQFFGPGTRLTVL.

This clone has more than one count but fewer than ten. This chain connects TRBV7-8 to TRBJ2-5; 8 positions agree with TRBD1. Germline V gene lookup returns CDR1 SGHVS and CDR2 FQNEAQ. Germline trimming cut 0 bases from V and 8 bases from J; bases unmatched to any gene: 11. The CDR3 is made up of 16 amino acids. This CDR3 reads CASSLAQGAAHGTQYF. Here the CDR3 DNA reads TGTGCCAGCAGCTTAGCGCAGGGGGCCGCCCATGGAACCCAGTACTTC.

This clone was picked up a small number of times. The CDR3 DNA reads as TGTGCCAGCGTATGGACAGGGGGTAATCAGCCCCAGCATTTT. It encodes CASVWTGGNQPQHF. The chain is built from TRBV6-1 and TRBJ1-5, with 10 bases aligning to TRBD1. CDR1 is MNHNS and CDR2 is SASEGT in the germline V gene. The CDR3 has 14 amino acids. J gave up 4 bases and V 8 bases, and 5 bases lay outside the gene matches.

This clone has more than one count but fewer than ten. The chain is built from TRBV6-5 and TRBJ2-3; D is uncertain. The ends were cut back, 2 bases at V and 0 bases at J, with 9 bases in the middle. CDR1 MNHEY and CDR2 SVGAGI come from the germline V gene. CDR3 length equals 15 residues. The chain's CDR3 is CASSYESPSTDTQYF. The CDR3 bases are TGTGCCAGCAGTTACGAGAGCCCTAGCACAGATACGCAGTATTTT.

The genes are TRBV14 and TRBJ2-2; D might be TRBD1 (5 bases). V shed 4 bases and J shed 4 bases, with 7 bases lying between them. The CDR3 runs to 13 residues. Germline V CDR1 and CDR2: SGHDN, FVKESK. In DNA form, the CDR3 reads TGTGCCAGCAGCCCCAGGGCCACCGGGGAGCTGTTTTTT. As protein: CASSPRATGELFF.

The CDR3 DNA is TGTGCCAGCCGGACAGGGGGGACCTACGAGCAGTACTTC. Its protein product is CASRTGGTYEQYF. The chain recombines TRBV6-5 with TRBJ2-7; 10 nucleotides align to TRBD1. CDR1 and CDR2 (germline): MNHEY, SVGAGI. V shed 8 bases and J 2 bases; nucleotides not matched to a gene: 3. CDR3 length equals 13 residues.

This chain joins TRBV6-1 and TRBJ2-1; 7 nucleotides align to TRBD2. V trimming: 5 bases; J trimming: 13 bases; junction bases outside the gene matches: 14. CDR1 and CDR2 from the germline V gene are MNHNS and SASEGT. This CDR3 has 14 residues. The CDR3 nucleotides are TGTGCCAGCAGTTTCAGGTCTAGCGGAAAGGGCCAGTTCTTC. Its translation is CASSFRSSGKGQFF.

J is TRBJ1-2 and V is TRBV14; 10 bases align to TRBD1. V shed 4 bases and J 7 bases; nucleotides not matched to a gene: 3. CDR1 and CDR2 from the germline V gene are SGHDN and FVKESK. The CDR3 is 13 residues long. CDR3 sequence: CASSPDRGLGYTF. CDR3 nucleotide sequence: TGTGCCAGCAGCCCAGACAGGGGGCTTGGCTACACCTTC.

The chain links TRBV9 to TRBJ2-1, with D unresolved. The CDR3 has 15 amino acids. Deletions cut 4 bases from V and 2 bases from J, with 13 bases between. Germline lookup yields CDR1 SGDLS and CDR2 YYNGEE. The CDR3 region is CASSPTGDTYNEQFF. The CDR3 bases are TGTGCCAGCAGCCCTACCGGTGATACCTACAATGAGCAGTTCTTC. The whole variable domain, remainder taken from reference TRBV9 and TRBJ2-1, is DSGVTQTPKHLITATGQRVTLRCSPRSGDLSVYWYQQSLDQGLQFLIQYYNGEERAKGNILERFSAQQFPDLHSELNLSSLELGDSALYFCASSPTGDTYNEQFFGPGTRLTVL.

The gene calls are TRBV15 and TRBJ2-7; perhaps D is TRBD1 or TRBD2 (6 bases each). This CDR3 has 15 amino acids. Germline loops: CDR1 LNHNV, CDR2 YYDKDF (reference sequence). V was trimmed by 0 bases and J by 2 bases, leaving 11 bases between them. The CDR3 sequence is CATSRDRGGTYEQYF. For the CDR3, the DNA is TGTGCCACCAGCAGAGATAGAGGGGGGACCTACGAGCAGTACTTC.

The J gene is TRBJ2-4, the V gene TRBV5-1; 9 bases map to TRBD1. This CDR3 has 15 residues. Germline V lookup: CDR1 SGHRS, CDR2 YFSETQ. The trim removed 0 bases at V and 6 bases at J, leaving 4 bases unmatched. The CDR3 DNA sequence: TGCGCCAGCAGCTTGGTAGCGGACAGGGGAAACATTCAGTACTTC. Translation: CASSLVADRGNIQYF.

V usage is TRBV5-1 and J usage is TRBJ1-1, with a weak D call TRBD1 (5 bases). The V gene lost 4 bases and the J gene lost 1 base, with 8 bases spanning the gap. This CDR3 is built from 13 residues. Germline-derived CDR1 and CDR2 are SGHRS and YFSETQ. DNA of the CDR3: TGCGCCAGCAGCGCAGGACAGAACACTGAAGCTTTCTTT. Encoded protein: CASSAGQNTEAFF.

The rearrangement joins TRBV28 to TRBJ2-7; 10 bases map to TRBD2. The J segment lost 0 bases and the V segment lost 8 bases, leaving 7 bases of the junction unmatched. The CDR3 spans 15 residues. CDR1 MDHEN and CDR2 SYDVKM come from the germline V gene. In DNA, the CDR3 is TGTGCCAGCGGATCTAGCGGGGGCCCCTCCTACGAGCAGTACTTC. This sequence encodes CASGSSGGPSYEQYF.